This T cell receptor beta chain was found in a study of shared clonotypes between healthy human individuals. The DNA input per sorted-subset replicate PCR was 200 ng, corresponding to around 28,000 T cell genomes. The data were produced by immunoSEQ multiplex PCR, yet TCRdb's version contains in-frame clones alone and is incomplete. The data contain roughly 2.1 million clones, approximately 94% of them seen just once; the ten biggest clones take up over 1.5%. In regard to this clone: No antigen is known for it.

Study findings and constraints: Of the naive CD4 clonotypes, roughly 5% were shared across a few donors.

With 2 bases removed from V and 6 bases from J, the gap between germline ends came to 17 bases. The CDR3 sequence is 15 residues long. The germline V gene has CDR1 SGHNT and CDR2 YYREEE (reference sequence). Naive CD8 isolation took CD45RO-negative cells positively selected for CCR7 and excluded terminally differentiated effector memory CD45RA+ cells. J is TRBJ1-2 and V is TRBV5-4; the D is unclear. This clonotype was obtained from a man younger than 30 in good health. Some clones in this sample may be carry-over from other donors' samples. Sequenced: naive CD8+ T cells from PBMCs. In nucleotides, the CDR3 is TGTGCCAGCAGCTTTTTTCTTTCGGGCGGTCATGGCTACACCTTC. This sequence encodes CASSFFLSGGHGYTF. Full variable domain (missing parts from reference TRBV5-4 and TRBJ1-2): ETGVTQSPTHLIKTRGQQVTLRCSSQSGHNTVSWYQQALGQGPQFIFQYYREEENGRGNFPPRFSGLQFPNYSSELNVNALELDDSALYLCASSFFLSGGHGYTFGSGTRLTVV.